This TCR beta chain was identified in a study of CD8 T cells in Susac syndrome. Study information: Intravenous immunoglobulin alone or corticosteroids were being given to patients with Susac syndrome at blood draw, unless they were therapy-naive.

RNA totalling about 0.45 to 1 ug underwent reverse transcription with random hexamers. Coverage of TCR beta CDR3 amplification by immunoSEQ multiplex PCR extended to 54 Vbeta and 13 Jbeta. One entry per CDR3 protein results from TCRdb running MiXCR on the immunoSEQ multiplex PCR reads. This table holds around 140,000 distinct CDR3 sequences, approximately 95% found once. This CDR3 has 14 amino acids. Germline V gives CDR1 SGHVS, CDR2 FQNEAQ. V lost 5 bases to trimming and J lost 4 bases; unmatched junction nucleotides: 5. Sequencing of TCR beta, carried out with a high-throughput approach, was applied to CD8+ and CD4+ T cells from the blood. Negative isolation was used for CD8+ and CD4+ T cells, and FACS enrichment was applied to TEMRA cells.

This chain links TRBV7-8 with TRBJ2-5, with 9 bases aligning to TRBD2. The source is a human donor with Susac syndrome. Sequenced input: CD4+ T cells from PBMCs. CDR3 in amino acids: CASSGTSLLETQYF. In DNA, the CDR3 is TGTGCCAGCAGCGGGACTAGCCTTTTAGAGACCCAGTACTTC.